The 21 T cell receptor beta chains given below trace back to one sample, sequenced in a study of response to subunit inactivated influenza vaccine. MiXCR was run by TCRdb on the RT-PCR reads, yielding one entry per CDR3 protein. The sample includes under 850,000 distinct CDR3 sequences, under 20% of them seen just once. Sequencing used PBMCs from blood, obtained 5 days after vaccination. The receptors shown here come from a man aged 50-59 years who received an inactivated influenza vaccine.

This clonotype was picked up a small number of times. The chain links TRBV5-5 to TRBJ2-7; tentative D call: TRBD2 (6 bases). Germline lookup yields CDR1 SGHKS and CDR2 YYEKEE (reference sequence). The V end lost 4 bases, the J end lost 4 bases, and 18 bases lay between the germline ends. The CDR3 length is 15 residues. The CDR3 DNA is TGTGCCAGCAGCCCCTCGGGACTGTCTTTTTACGAGCAGTACTTC. It translates to CASSPSGLSFYEQYF.

In this sample, this clonotype turned up a few times. The chain carries TRBV6-1 and TRBJ1-4; D gene unclear. This CDR3 is built from 14 residues. Between the trimmed V and J ends, which lost 5 bases and 8 bases, there was a span of 15 bases. The V gene's germline CDR1 is MNHNS and CDR2 SASEGT. Here the CDR3 DNA reads TGTGCCAGCAGTCCCCAAGGGTCGGAAGAAAAACTGTTTTTT. This codes for CASSPQGSEEKLFF.

This clonotype has only a few counts. CDR3 protein: CASSLASPNSPLHF. As DNA, the CDR3 is TGTGCCAGCAGTTTAGCTAGTCCCAATTCACCCCTCCACTTT. The V call is TRBV12-3 or TRBV12-4, the J call TRBJ1-6, with unresolved D. This CDR3 is 14 amino acids long. V lost 0 bases to trimming and J lost 7 bases, with 7 bases between them.

The chain uses TRBV5-1 and TRBJ1-2; 10 bases fit TRBD1. Trimming cost V 7 bases and J 2 bases; bases outside gene matches: 5. The CDR3 length is 14 residues. The germline CDR1 and CDR2 sequences are SGHRS and YFSETQ. CDR3 coding DNA: TGCGCCAGCGGACGGGGACAGGGGAACTATGGCTACACCTTC. Its protein is CASGRGQGNYGYTF.

J is TRBJ1-6 and V is TRBV24-1; the match to TRBD1 covers 7 bases. Germline V gene sequence: CDR1 KGHDR, CDR2 SFDVKD. The CDR3 sequence is 14 residues long. V shed 5 bases and J 5 bases; nucleotides not matched to a gene: 2. The CDR3 is CATSAGQNNSPLHF. CDR3 DNA sequence: TGTGCCACCAGTGCGGGACAGAATAATTCACCCCTCCACTTT.

This clonotype was observed a handful of times. The chain has TRBV28 and TRBJ2-7, with D perhaps assigned TRBD1 or TRBD2 (5 bases each). The V and J ends lost 11 bases and 7 bases respectively, with 18 bases between them. This CDR3 is built from 12 residues. Germline CDR1 and CDR2: MDHEN and SYDVKM. CDR3 sequence (DNA): TGTGCCGCCGGTTTCGGGGCTCAGGAGCAGTACTTC. Translating it yields CAAGFGAQEQYF.

This clonotype was picked up a small number of times. V is TRBV20-1 and J is TRBJ2-5, with 8 bases matching TRBD1. Germline values: CDR1 DFQATT, CDR2 SNEGSKA (reference sequence). V lost 1 base to trimming and J lost 5 bases; unmatched junction nucleotides: 9. The CDR3 contains 15 residues. The CDR3 nucleotides read TGCAGTGCTAGAGCTAATCAGGGGGCGTGGGAGACCCAGTACTTC. This sequence encodes CSARANQGAWETQYF.

The chain's CDR3 is CASSQLTGGHYEQYF. DNA of the CDR3: TGTGCCAGCAGCCAACTGACAGGGGGACACTACGAGCAGTACTTC. The V call is TRBV4-2, the J call TRBJ2-7; 9 nucleotides line up with TRBD1. The V gene's germline CDR1 is LGHNA and CDR2 YNFKEQ. The CDR3 covers 15 residues. J lost 3 bases, V lost 2 bases, and 5 bases had no gene match.

This clonotype was counted ten times or more. The chain couples TRBV29-1 to TRBJ1-5; tentatively, D is TRBD1 (6 bases). V was shortened by 4 bases and J by 4 bases, with 17 bases between the two germline ends. The CDR3 has 15 residues. Germline V lookup: CDR1 SQVTM, CDR2 ANQGSEA. The CDR3 DNA reads TGCAGCGTTGGGTTCTCCGGGGACACAAATCAGCCCCAGCATTTT. It yields the protein CSVGFSGDTNQPQHF.

This clonotype has ten or more counts. The chain uses TRBV6-5 and TRBJ2-3; D is perhaps TRBD1 or TRBD2 (5 bases each). Deletions cut 0 bases from V and 0 bases from J, with 10 bases between. Germline CDR1 reads MNHEY; CDR2 reads SVGAGI. The length of the CDR3 is 16 residues. This CDR3 reads CASSYSSWGSTDTQYF. In DNA, the CDR3 is TGTGCCAGCAGTTACTCGTCTTGGGGGAGCACAGATACGCAGTATTTT.

This clonotype was counted ten times or more. The J gene is TRBJ2-1, the V gene TRBV7-8; D call uncertain. The germline V and J ends were trimmed by 8 bases and 4 bases, with 15 bases remaining between them. Germline assignment: CDR1 SGHVS and CDR2 FQNEAQ. The CDR3 is 14 residues long. CDR3: CASGKHNPYNEQFF. In DNA form, the CDR3 reads TGTGCCAGCGGGAAGCACAATCCTTACAATGAGCAGTTCTTC.

This clonotype turned up a few times. The chain joins TRBV6-5 to TRBJ2-1, with 11 bases lining up with TRBD2. The CDR3 has 17 residues. Germline CDR1 reads MNHEY; CDR2 reads SVGAGI. V was pared by 0 bases and J by 4 bases, with 5 bases of the junction left unmatched. The CDR3 region is CASSYSLGLAGYNEQFF. In DNA, the CDR3 is TGTGCCAGCAGTTACTCGTTAGGACTAGCGGGTTACAATGAGCAGTTCTTC.

This clonotype came up many times. Its ends do not fully match the called genes, so a read error is possible. J is TRBJ2-3 and V is TRBV4-2; 7 nucleotides align to TRBD2. The CDR3 loop spans 14 amino acids. Germline values: CDR1 LGHNA, CDR2 YNFKEQ. The CDR3 spells CASGQRGSTDTQYF. The CDR3 DNA reads as TGTGCCAGCGGCCAGCGGGGTAGCACAGATACGCAGTATTTT.

In this sample, this clonotype turned up many times. The rearrangement joins TRBV10-3 to TRBJ2-5; no reliable D call. Germline-derived CDR1 and CDR2 are ENHRY and SYGVKD. The length of the CDR3 is 11 residues. V was pared by 3 bases and J by 2 bases, with 1 base between. The CDR3 coding sequence is TGTGCCATCAGTGAACAAGAGACCCAGTACTTC. Protein: CAISEQETQYF.

This clonotype has only a few counts. The rearrangement joins TRBV27 to TRBJ2-7; D not resolved. The CDR3 sequence is 16 residues long. Germline V gives CDR1 MNHEY, CDR2 SMNVEV (reference sequence). V shed 0 bases and J shed 4 bases, with 16 bases lying between them. The CDR3 here is CASSLSAIRAAYEQYF. The DNA of the CDR3 is TGTGCCAGCAGTTTATCGGCGATCCGGGCCGCTTACGAGCAGTACTTC.

A few counts support this clonotype. This chain joins TRBV7-9 and TRBJ1-1; D is ambiguous. Deletions cut 5 bases from V and 1 base from J, with 14 bases between. Germline CDR1 is SEHNR and CDR2 is FQNEAQ (reference sequence). This CDR3 has 15 residues. The CDR3 sequence: CASSPVRGWNTEAFF. The CDR3 DNA is TGTGCCAGCAGCCCTGTCCGGGGTTGGAACACTGAAGCTTTCTTT. The full variable domain, rest sourced from reference TRBV7-9 and TRBJ1-1, is DTGVSQNPRHKITKRGQNVTFRCDPISEHNRLYWYRQTLGQGPEFLTYFQNEAQLEKSRLLSDRFSAERPKGSFSTLEIQRTEQGDSAMYLCASSPVRGWNTEAFFGQGTRLTVV.

This chain links TRBV4-2 with TRBJ2-1, with D hard to call. CDR1 and CDR2 (germline): LGHNA, YNFKEQ. The V end lost 0 bases, the J end lost 1 base, and 13 bases lay between the germline ends. The CDR3 totals 17 residues. CDR3 DNA: TGTGCCAGCAGCCAAGATCTCGCTATAGTTTCCTACAATGAGCAGTTCTTC. Its protein is CASSQDLAIVSYNEQFF.

This clonotype was counted at least ten times. The genes are TRBV29-1 and TRBJ2-3, with TRBD2 matching over 10 bases. Germline V CDR1 and CDR2: SQVTM, ANQGSEA. The CDR3 has 14 amino acids. Trimming cost V 4 bases and J 1 base; bases outside gene matches: 2. The CDR3 DNA is TGCAGCGTTGTAGCGGGAGGCCGCACAGATACGCAGTATTTT. It yields the protein CSVVAGGRTDTQYF.

In nucleotides, the CDR3 is TGTGCCAACAAAAAAGATAGCACAGATACGCAGTATTTT. This translates into CANKKDSTDTQYF. This sequence joins TRBV12-3 or TRBV12-4 and TRBJ2-3; D not certain. The CDR3 sequence is 13 residues long. The V and J ends lost 10 bases and 0 bases respectively, with 11 bases between them.

In regard to this clonotype: A read error may be the cause here, since a much bigger clone is one base away. The chain carries TRBV5-1 and TRBJ1-5; no firm D call. Trimming cost V 0 bases and J 3 bases, with 4 bases left between them. Germline values: CDR1 SGHRS, CDR2 YFSETQ. CDR3 size: 13 residues. The CDR3 reads CASSLDNNQPQHF. For the CDR3, the DNA is TGCGCCAGCAGCTTGGACAACAATCAGCCCCAGCATTTT.

The chain combines TRBV7-6 with TRBJ2-3; tentatively, D is TRBD2 (7 bases). The CDR3 totals 15 residues. The germline V gene encodes CDR1 SGHVS and CDR2 FNYEAQ. V shed 2 bases and J shed 2 bases, with 11 bases lying between them. The CDR3 reads CASSLRGGATDTQYF. The CDR3 nucleotides are TGTGCCAGCAGCTTAAGAGGGGGGGCCACAGATACGCAGTATTTT.